This T cell receptor (beta chain) was identified during a study of a mutant IDH1 vaccine in newly diagnosed glioma. A word on this clone: No antigen is known for it.

Stated time point: week 5, during vaccination. Vaccine doses each comprised 300 ug of mutant IDH1 20-mer peptide, with topical imiquimod. The data were produced by immunoSEQ multiplex PCR, yet TCRdb's version contains in-frame clones alone and is incomplete. The sample shows tens of thousands of clones, roughly nine tenths of them seen only once. The sequence was collected from a man aged 45-60 years with glioma. The starting material was PBMCs, obtained from a glioma patient whose treatment included an IDH1 peptide vaccine.

CDR3 residues: CASSPYRENTEAFF. In DNA form, the CDR3 reads TGTGCCAGCAGCCCATACAGGGAGAACACTGAAGCTTTCTTT. The rearrangement links TRBV7-9 to TRBJ1-1; a weak D match, TRBD1 (6 bases). Trimming pared 5 bases from V and 1 base from J, leaving 11 bases between. Germline CDR1 is SEHNR and CDR2 is FQNEAQ (reference sequence). The CDR3 runs to 14 residues.